The entry that follows covers one TCR beta chain sequence. Data came from immunoSEQ multiplex PCR; TCRdb stores just in-frame clones and leaves some out. In the table there are 85,000 to 100,000 clones, 65% to 85% of which are singletons. This entry belongs to a study of blood T cell repertoires in COVID-19. Germline CDR1 reads MNHEY; CDR2 reads SVGAGI. The length of the CDR3 is 13 residues. Trimming left V 6 bases short and J 2 bases short, with 11 bases between. The chain links TRBV6-5 to TRBJ2-7; the D is unclear. The TCR sequence derives from an older woman with acute or convalescent COVID-19. Sequences were obtained from peripheral blood. The DNA for the CDR3 is TGTGCCAGCAGCCGATCCGAGGCCTACGAGCAGTACTTC. Translation gives CASSRSEAYEQYF.